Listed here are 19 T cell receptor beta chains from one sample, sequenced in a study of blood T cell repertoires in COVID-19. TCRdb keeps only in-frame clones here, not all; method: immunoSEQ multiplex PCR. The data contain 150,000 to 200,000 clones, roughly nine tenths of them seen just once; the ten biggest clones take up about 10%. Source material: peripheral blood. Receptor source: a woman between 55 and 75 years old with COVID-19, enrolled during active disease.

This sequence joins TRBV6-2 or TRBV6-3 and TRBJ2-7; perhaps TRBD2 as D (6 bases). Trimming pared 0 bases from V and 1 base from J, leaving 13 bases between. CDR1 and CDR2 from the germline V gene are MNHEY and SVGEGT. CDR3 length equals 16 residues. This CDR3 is CASSYSGPGGSYEQYF. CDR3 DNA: TGTGCCAGCAGTTACTCGGGGCCAGGAGGGTCCTACGAGCAGTACTTC.

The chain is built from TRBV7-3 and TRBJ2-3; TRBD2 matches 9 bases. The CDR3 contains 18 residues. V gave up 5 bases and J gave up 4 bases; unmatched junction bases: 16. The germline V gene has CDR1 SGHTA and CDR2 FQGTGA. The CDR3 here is CASSPRVLAGGTADTQYF. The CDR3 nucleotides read TGTGCCAGCAGCCCGAGGGTCTTGGCGGGAGGGACCGCAGATACGCAGTATTTT.

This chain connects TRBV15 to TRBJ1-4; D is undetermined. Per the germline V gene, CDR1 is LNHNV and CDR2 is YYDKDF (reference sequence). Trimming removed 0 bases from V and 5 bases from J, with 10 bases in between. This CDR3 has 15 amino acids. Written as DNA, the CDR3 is TGTGCCACCAGCAGAGATGGGCGCTCGAATGAAAAACTGTTTTTT. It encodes CATSRDGRSNEKLFF.

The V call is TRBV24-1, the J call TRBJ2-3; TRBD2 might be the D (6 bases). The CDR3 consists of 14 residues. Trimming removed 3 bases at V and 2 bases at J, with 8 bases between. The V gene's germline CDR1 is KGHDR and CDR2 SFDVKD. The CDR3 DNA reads TGTGCCACCAGTGATGGGGGACTCACAGATACGCAGTATTTT. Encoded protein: CATSDGGLTDTQYF.

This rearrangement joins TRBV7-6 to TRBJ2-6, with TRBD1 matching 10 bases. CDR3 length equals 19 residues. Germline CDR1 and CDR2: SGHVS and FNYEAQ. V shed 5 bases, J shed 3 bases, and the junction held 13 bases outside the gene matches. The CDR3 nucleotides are TGTGCCAGCAGCCCCCGTTGGACAGGGGGTGGTATTGGGGCCAACGTCCTGACTTTC. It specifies CASSPRWTGGGIGANVLTF.

CDR3 DNA: TGTGCCAGCAGTGGACAGGTCGCCGGCTACACCTTC. Translated, it gives CASSGQVAGYTF. The chain couples TRBV6-2 or TRBV6-3 to TRBJ1-2, with 7 bases lining up with TRBD1. Germline CDR1 and CDR2: MNHEY and SVGEGT. The CDR3 is 12 amino acids. With 5 bases clipped from V and 8 bases from J, the junction kept 5 bases outside the gene matches.

CDR3 region: CASSTGTFGADTQYF. The CDR3 nucleotides are TGTGCCAGCTCTACAGGGACATTCGGCGCAGATACGCAGTATTTT. The chain recombines TRBV6-5 with TRBJ2-3; D might be TRBD1 (6 bases). Trimming removed 8 bases from V and 4 bases from J, with 19 bases in between. CDR3 size: 15 residues. CDR1 MNHEY and CDR2 SVGAGI come from the germline V gene.

CDR3 loop: CASSLFHRGTDTQYF. CDR3 coding DNA: TGTGCCAGCAGCTTATTTCACAGGGGCACAGATACGCAGTATTTT. The chain couples TRBV11-3 to TRBJ2-3; the D gene is possibly TRBD1 (6 bases). V was pared by 2 bases and J by 1 base, with 10 bases between. CDR3 length: 15 amino acids. CDR1 is SGHNT, CDR2 YENEEA, per germline.

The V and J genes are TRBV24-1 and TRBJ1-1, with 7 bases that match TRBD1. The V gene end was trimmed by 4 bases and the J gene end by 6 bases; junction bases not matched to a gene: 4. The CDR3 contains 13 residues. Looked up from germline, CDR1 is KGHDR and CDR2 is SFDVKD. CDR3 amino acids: CATSEPGGPEAFF. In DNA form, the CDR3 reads TGTGCCACCAGTGAGCCAGGGGGACCTGAAGCTTTCTTT.

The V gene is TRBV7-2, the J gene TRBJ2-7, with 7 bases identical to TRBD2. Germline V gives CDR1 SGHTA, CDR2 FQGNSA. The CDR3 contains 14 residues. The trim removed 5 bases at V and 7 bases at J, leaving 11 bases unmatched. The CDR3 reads CASSPWAGVEEQYF. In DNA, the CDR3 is TGTGCCAGCAGCCCCTGGGCGGGAGTCGAGGAGCAGTACTTC.

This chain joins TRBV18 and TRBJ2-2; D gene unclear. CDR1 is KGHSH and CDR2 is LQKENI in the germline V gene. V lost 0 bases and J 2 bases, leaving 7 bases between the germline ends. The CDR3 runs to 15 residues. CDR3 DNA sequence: TGTGCCAGCTCACCACCGTCGGTTAACACCGGGGAGCTGTTTTTT. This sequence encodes CASSPPSVNTGELFF.

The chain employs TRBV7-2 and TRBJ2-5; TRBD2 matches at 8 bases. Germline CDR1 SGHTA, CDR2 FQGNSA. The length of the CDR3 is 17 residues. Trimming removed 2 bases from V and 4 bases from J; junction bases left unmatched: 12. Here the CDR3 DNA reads TGTGCCAGCAGCTTAACCCCGGGAGGGCCCGGGGTAGAGACCCAGTACTTC. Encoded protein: CASSLTPGGPGVETQYF.

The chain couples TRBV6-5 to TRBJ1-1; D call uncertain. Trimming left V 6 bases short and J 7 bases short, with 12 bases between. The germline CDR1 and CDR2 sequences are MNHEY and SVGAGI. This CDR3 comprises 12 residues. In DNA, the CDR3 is TGTGCCAGCAGCTTTGGTCGGGGTGAAGCTTTCTTT. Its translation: CASSFGRGEAFF.

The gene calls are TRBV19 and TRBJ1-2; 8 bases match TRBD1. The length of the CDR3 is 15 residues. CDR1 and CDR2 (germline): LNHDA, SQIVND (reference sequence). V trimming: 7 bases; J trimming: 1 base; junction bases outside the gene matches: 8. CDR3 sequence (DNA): TGTGCCAGTAAACATGGCGGACAGGGTAACTATGGCTACACCTTC. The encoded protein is CASKHGGQGNYGYTF. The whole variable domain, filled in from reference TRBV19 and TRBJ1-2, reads DGGITQSPKYLFRKEGQNVTLSCEQNLNHDAMYWYRQDPGQGLRLIYYSQIVNDFQKGDIAEGYSVSREKKESFPLTVTSAQKNPTAFYLCASKHGGQGNYGYTFGSGTRLTVV.

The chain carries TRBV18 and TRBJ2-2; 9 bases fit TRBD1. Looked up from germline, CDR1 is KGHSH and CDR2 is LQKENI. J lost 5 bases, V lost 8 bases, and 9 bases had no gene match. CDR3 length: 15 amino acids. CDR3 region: CASRTGGRWTGELFF. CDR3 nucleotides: TGTGCCAGCCGTACAGGGGGCCGGTGGACCGGGGAGCTGTTTTTT.

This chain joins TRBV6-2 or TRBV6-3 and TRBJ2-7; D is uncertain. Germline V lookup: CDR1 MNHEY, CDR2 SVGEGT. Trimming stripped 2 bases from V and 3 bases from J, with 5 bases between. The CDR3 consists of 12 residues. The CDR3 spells CASSYVLYEQYF. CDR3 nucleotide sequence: TGTGCCAGCAGTTACGTCCTCTACGAGCAGTACTTC.

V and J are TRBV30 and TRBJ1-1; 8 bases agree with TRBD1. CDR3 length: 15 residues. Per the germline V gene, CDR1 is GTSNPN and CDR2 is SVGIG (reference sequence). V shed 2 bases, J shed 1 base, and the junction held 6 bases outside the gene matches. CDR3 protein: CAWSPTDRANTEAFF. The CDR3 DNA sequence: TGTGCCTGGAGTCCCACGGACAGGGCGAACACTGAAGCTTTCTTT.

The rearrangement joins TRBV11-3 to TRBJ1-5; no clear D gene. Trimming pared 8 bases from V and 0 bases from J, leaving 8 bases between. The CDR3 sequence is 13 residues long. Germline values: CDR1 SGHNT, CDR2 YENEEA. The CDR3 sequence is CASQRYSNQPQHF. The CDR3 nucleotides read TGTGCCAGCCAGCGATATAGCAATCAGCCCCAGCATTTT. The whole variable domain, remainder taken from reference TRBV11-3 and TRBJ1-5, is EAGVVQSPRYKIIEKKQPVAFWCNPISGHNTLYWYLQNLGQGPELLIRYENEEAVDDSQLPKDRFSAERLKGVDSTLKIQPAELGDSAVYLCASQRYSNQPQHFGDGTRLSIL.

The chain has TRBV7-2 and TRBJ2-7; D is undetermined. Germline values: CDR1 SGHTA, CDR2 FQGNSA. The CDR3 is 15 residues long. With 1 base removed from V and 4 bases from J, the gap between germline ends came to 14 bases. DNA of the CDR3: TGTGCCAGCAGCTTAGTCCCGACTGACCCATACGAGCAGTACTTC. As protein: CASSLVPTDPYEQYF.